These T cell receptor beta chains were read from a single sample in a study of blood T cell repertoires in COVID-19. Assay used: immunoSEQ multiplex PCR; TCRdb lists only in-frame clones, some missing. This table holds about 130,000 clones, around 83% found once. The sample taken for sequencing was PBMCs or T cells enriched from blood (not recorded which). These receptors were taken from a man aged 30-40 years who had recovered from COVID-19. Both conserved end residues are part of each CDR3. The order of the fields is D gene, J gene, V gene, clone size, CDR3 protein, CDR3 DNA. The D gene is left open where the match is weak. A row's size may be missing; if present it is once, few, many or a size class.

>TRBD1|TRBJ1-5|TRBV10-3|.
CAISDRDSPLWPQHF
TGTGCCATCAGTGACCGGGACAGTCCTCTTTGGCCCCAGCATTTT
>TRBD2|TRBJ2-1|TRBV5-1|.
CASSLGFWLAGDQSEQFF
TGCGCCAGCAGCTTGGGATTCTGGCTAGCGGGAGATCAGAGTGAGCAGTTCTTC
>TRBD1|TRBJ2-3|TRBV6-4|.
CASSPQGAGGDTQYF
TGTGCCAGCAGTCCACAGGGGGCCGGTGGAGATACGCAGTATTTT
>TRBD2|TRBJ2-3|TRBV28|.
CASSLSSGRGDTQYF
TGTGCCAGCAGCCTGTCTAGCGGGAGGGGAGATACGCAGTATTTT
>.|TRBJ1-1|TRBV29-1|.
CSVLNTEAFF
TGCAGCGTTCTAAACACTGAAGCTTTCTTT
>.|TRBJ2-3|TRBV5-1|.
CASNDPAVSTDTQYF
TGCGCCAGCAACGACCCCGCGGTTAGCACAGATACGCAGTATTTT
>.|TRBJ2-5|TRBV6-5|.
CASSYSRIETQYF
TGTGCCAGCAGTTACAGCAGGATAGAGACCCAGTACTTC
>.|TRBJ1-6|TRBV7-9|.
CASSLLRGYNSPLHF
TGTGCCAGCAGCTTACTCCGGGGGTATAATTCACCCCTCCACTTT
>.|TRBJ2-3|TRBV6-1|.
CASKQGTDTQYF
TGTGCCAGTAAACAGGGAACAGATACGCAGTATTTT
>.|TRBJ1-1|TRBV2|.
CASSVGGAEAFF
TGTGCCAGCAGTGTGGGGGGAGCTGAAGCTTTCTTT
>TRBD1|TRBJ1-3|TRBV3-1/TRBV3-2|.
CASSPLDRAGNTIYF
TGTGCCAGCAGCCCCCTGGACAGGGCTGGAAACACCATATATTTT
>.|TRBJ2-4|TRBV2|.
CASRMDSLSKNIQYF
TGTGCCAGCAGGATGGACAGCCTTTCCAAAAACATTCAGTACTTC
>TRBD1|TRBJ2-2|TRBV6-5|.
CASQGQSAGELFF
TGTGCCAGCCAGGGACAGTCCGCCGGGGAGCTGTTTTTT
>TRBD1|TRBJ1-5|TRBV27|.
CASKPGTGGHQPQHF
TGTGCCAGCAAACCCGGGACAGGGGGCCATCAGCCCCAGCATTTT
>TRBD2|TRBJ2-7|TRBV7-2|once
CASSQAAGGSYEQYF
TGTGCCAGCAGCCAAGCAGCGGGAGGCTCCTACGAGCAGTACTTC
>.|TRBJ1-6|TRBV6-5|many
CASSYSGPGYNSPLHF
TGTGCCAGCAGTTACTCTGGCCCAGGGTATAATTCACCCCTCCACTTT
>TRBD2|TRBJ2-2|TRBV10-1|.
CASSQGGRNTGELFF
TGCGCCAGCAGTCAAGGCGGGAGGAACACCGGGGAGCTGTTTTTT
>TRBD2|TRBJ2-1|TRBV7-9|.
CASSSGSGSSWNEQFF
TGTGCCAGCAGCTCGGGGAGCGGGAGCTCATGGAATGAGCAGTTCTTC
>TRBD2|TRBJ2-3|TRBV3-1/TRBV3-2|.
CASSSGLAGADTQYF
TGTGCCAGCAGCTCGGGACTAGCGGGAGCAGATACGCAGTATTTT
>.|TRBJ1-2|TRBV5-1|.
CASSLEGQPNYGYTF
TGCGCCAGCAGCTTGGAAGGACAGCCTAACTATGGCTACACCTTC
>.|TRBJ2-7|TRBV27|few
CASSPAVRSYEQYF
TGTGCCAGCAGTCCGGCGGTCCGATCCTACGAGCAGTACTTC
>TRBD1|TRBJ1-2|TRBV2|.
CASSEGTGSGGYTF
TGTGCCAGCAGTGAAGGGACAGGGTCGGGGGGCTACACCTTC
>.|TRBJ1-2|TRBV5-1|.
CASSLEGGRWDGYTF
TGCGCCAGCAGCTTGGAGGGGGGGCGCTGGGATGGCTACACCTTC
>TRBD1|TRBJ1-1|TRBV5-1|.
CASSLGQGYNTEAFF
TGCGCCAGCAGCTTGGGACAGGGTTATAACACTGAAGCTTTCTTT
>.|TRBJ2-5|TRBV27|.
CASSPRGKPQETQYF
TGTGCCAGCAGTCCTAGGGGAAAACCTCAAGAGACCCAGTACTTC
>TRBD1|TRBJ2-5|TRBV24-1|.
CATSETGTGQETQYF
TGTGCCACCAGTGAGACCGGGACAGGCCAAGAGACCCAGTACTTC
>TRBD2|TRBJ2-3|TRBV18|.
CASSPPTSGHTDTQYF
TGTGCCAGCTCACCACCTACTAGCGGCCACACAGATACGCAGTATTTT
>.|TRBJ1-4|TRBV4-1|.
CASSQDDRPGEKLFF
TGCGCCAGCAGCCAGGACGACAGGCCCGGTGAAAAACTGTTTTTT
>.|TRBJ1-4|TRBV19|few
CASSIGWQNEKLFF
TGTGCCAGTAGTATAGGGTGGCAGAATGAAAAACTGTTTTTT
>.|TRBJ1-1|TRBV27|.
CASRQGWNTEAFF
TGTGCCAGCAGGCAGGGCTGGAACACTGAAGCTTTCTTT
>.|TRBJ1-6|TRBV15|.
CATSRDRGAALHF
TGTGCCACCAGCAGAGATCGCGGGGCGGCCCTCCACTTT